The sequence of this TCR beta chain was determined in a study of shared clonotypes between healthy human individuals. As for the study in general: Each donor had three CD4 naive, three CD4 memory, two CD8 naive and one CD8 memory plate.

Deletions cut 0 bases from V and 0 bases from J, with 4 bases between. CDR3 size: 14 residues. Germline V CDR1 and CDR2: LNHNV, YYDKDF (reference sequence). Assay: immunoSEQ multiplex PCR; the TCRdb copy retains only in-frame clones and omits some. The sample contains fewer than 1.4 million clones, about 80% of which appear only once. Every donor, a Caucasian adult, lived in Nashville, Tennessee. Sequencing was performed on memory CD4+ T cells from PBMCs. Subset noted: CD45RA-negative fraction. V gene TRBV15 combines with J gene TRBJ2-3; D is ambiguous. The sequence was collected from a man aged 18 to 35 in good health. Some clones in this sample may be carry-over from other donors' samples. CDR3 residues: CATSRDSSTDTQYF. The CDR3 nucleotides read TGTGCCACCAGCAGAGATTCCAGCACAGATACGCAGTATTTT.